This T cell receptor beta chain was documented in a study of control samples from healthy donors and cancer patients (dated by TCRdb to 2018 to 2021). Library preparation used the immunoSEQ multiplex PCR assay. The source is immuneACCESS, and TCRdb retained only in-frame sequences with V and J called. Part of the clones is not carried over; for the studies checked, unresolved V genes explain less than half of this, and the remainder is unexplained. This sample is represented by 150,000 to 200,000 clones; about 90% of them were singletons. The top ten constitute under 5% of the sample. About this clone: Its recognized antigen is unknown. Base qualities were left out, and no much larger clone turns up one base away.

Germline trimming: 10 bases from V, 7 bases from J; junction bases outside gene matches: 12. The germline V gene (reference sequence) supplies CDR1 LNHDA and CDR2 SQIVND. Counted from cysteine to phenylalanine, this CDR3 has 13 amino acids. The CDR3 DNA has 39 bases and is translated from base 1. The rearranged chain carries TRBV19 and TRBJ1-2, with 7 bases in between that match TRBD1. The sequence came from a young woman in good health. Sequenced sample: blood. This receptor carries the CDR3 CATGDRELFGYTF. The DNA sequence reads TGTGCCACCGGAGACAGGGAACTCTTTGGCTACACCTTC.